These 18 T cell receptor beta chains share one sample of origin, sequenced in a study of long-term antiretroviral therapy in people with HIV. Version v3.0 of the immunoSEQ assay ran at survey level. Sequencing used immunoSEQ multiplex PCR; TCRdb keeps in-frame clones, though not all of them. This repertoire shows 15,000 to 20,000 clones, roughly 87% found once; its top ten account for around 4%. The sequences come from unsorted PBMCs, collected 2.1 years after starting antiretroviral therapy. These receptors came from a man between 18 and 29 years old with HIV.

The chain combines TRBV9 with TRBJ2-3; 11 bases line up with TRBD2. After removal of 2 bases from V and 5 bases from J, the junction contained 7 bases not matched to a gene. The CDR3 sequence is 16 residues long. CDR1 is SGDLS, CDR2 YYNGEE, per germline. The CDR3 DNA reads as TGTGCCAGCAGCGTCATTAGCGGGAGGGGTCTAGATACGCAGTATTTT. Its translation is CASSVISGRGLDTQYF.

The chain employs TRBV14 and TRBJ1-1; 9 bases are a match to TRBD1. The germline CDR1 and CDR2 sequences are SGHDN and FVKESK. CDR3 length: 13 amino acids. Trimming took 1 base from V and 11 from J; bases not matched to a gene: 5. The CDR3 is CASSQGTGVVAFF. The CDR3 nucleotides are TGTGCCAGCAGCCAAGGGACAGGGGTTGTCGCTTTCTTT.

V usage is TRBV6-1 and J usage is TRBJ1-6; maybe TRBD1 (6 bases). Germline V gene data show CDR1 as MNHNS and CDR2 as SASEGT. Trimming took 3 bases from V and 10 from J, leaving 16 bases between them. The CDR3 is 15 residues long. The DNA of the CDR3 is TGTGCCAGCAGTGACCTTTTCAGGGGTGGATCACCCCTCCACTTT. Its protein is CASSDLFRGGSPLHF.

The chain joins TRBV5-4 to TRBJ1-6, with TRBD1 matching 8 bases. Germline trimming cut 3 bases from V and 9 bases from J; bases unmatched to any gene: 2. CDR3 length: 13 amino acids. Germline V gene data show CDR1 as SGHNT and CDR2 as YYREEE (reference sequence). CDR3 amino acids: CASSWTGSSPLHF. As DNA, the CDR3 is TGTGCCAGCAGCTGGACAGGGAGTTCACCCCTCCACTTT.

This clone was counted between two and nine times. V and J are TRBV14 and TRBJ2-2; D unresolved. This CDR3 is 13 amino acids long. The germline V and J ends were trimmed by 2 bases and 5 bases, with 6 bases remaining between them. CDR1 is SGHDN, CDR2 FVKESK, per germline. In DNA form, the CDR3 reads TGTGCCAGCAGCCAATCCGGGACCGGGGAGCTGTTTTTT. It codes for CASSQSGTGELFF.

The chain links TRBV29-1 to TRBJ1-2, with D perhaps matching TRBD1 (5 bases). Trimming stripped 5 bases from V and 7 bases from J, with 14 bases between. There are 12 residues in the CDR3. CDR1 SQVTM and CDR2 ANQGSEA come from the germline V gene. The CDR3 DNA follows: TGCAGCGTTAGGTCGGGGACCGGTGGCTACACCTTC. It encodes CSVRSGTGGYTF.

In nucleotides, the CDR3 is TGCGCCAGCAGCTCCCGGGACAGGGGCTACGAGCAGTACTTC. This sequence encodes CASSSRDRGYEQYF. The J gene is TRBJ2-7, the V gene TRBV5-1, with 10 positions matching TRBD1. Trimming cost V 3 bases and J 3 bases; bases outside gene matches: 3. There are 14 residues in the CDR3. Germline CDR1 SGHRS, CDR2 YFSETQ.

The chain couples TRBV27 to TRBJ1-1, with no clear D. CDR3 length: 14 residues. The V gene lost 5 bases and the J gene lost 3 bases, with 13 bases spanning the gap. The germline V gene encodes CDR1 MNHEY and CDR2 SMNVEV (reference sequence). Here the CDR3 reads CASSTLGGDTEAFF. The CDR3 DNA reads as TGTGCCAGCAGTACTCTGGGCGGCGACACTGAAGCTTTCTTT.

The genes are TRBV2 and TRBJ1-5; possible D gene TRBD1, 5 bases. V was clipped by 7 bases and J by 9 bases, with 13 bases between them. Germline V gene lookup returns CDR1 SNHLY and CDR2 FYNNEI. This CDR3 spans 12 amino acids. This CDR3 is CASTDSSGPQHF. The CDR3 nucleotides read TGTGCCAGCACTGACAGTTCCGGGCCCCAGCATTTT.

In its sample, this clone was seen a few times. Written as DNA, the CDR3 is TGTGCCAGCAGCTCCAACGCTAACAGGGGGCCCCAGCATTTT. Translation gives CASSSNANRGPQHF. The chain employs TRBV11-1 and TRBJ1-5; 7 bases match TRBD1. This CDR3 region has 14 residues. With 4 bases clipped from V and 9 bases from J, the junction kept 9 bases outside the gene matches. Germline V gene lookup returns CDR1 SGHAT and CDR2 FQDESV (reference sequence). Full variable domain (outside the CDR3, taken from reference TRBV11-1 and TRBJ1-5): EAEVAQSPRYKITEKSQAVAFWCDPISGHATLYWYRQILGQGPELLVQFQDESVVDDSQLPKDRFSAERLKGVDSTLKIQPAELGDSAMYLCASSSNANRGPQHFGDGTRLSIL.

This chain links TRBV28 with TRBJ2-2; 12 positions agree with TRBD2. Trimming at V came to 8 bases and at J to 6 bases, leaving 7 bases not matched to a gene. The germline V gene encodes CDR1 MDHEN and CDR2 SYDVKM. The CDR3 has 15 residues. CDR3 coding DNA: TGTGCCAGCGGGCTACTAGCGGGAGGCCCCGGGGAGCTGTTTTTT. This sequence encodes CASGLLAGGPGELFF.

The chain carries TRBV13 and TRBJ1-1; tentatively, D is TRBD1 (6 bases). CDR1 is PRHDT and CDR2 is FYEKMQ in the germline V gene (reference sequence). V was cut by 5 bases and J by 7 bases, with 20 bases left in between. The CDR3 covers 15 residues. The DNA of the CDR3 is TGTGCCAGCAGCCCGCCTCGTACTGGACAGCTTGAAGCTTTCTTT. Its protein is CASSPPRTGQLEAFF.

The chain couples TRBV2 to TRBJ2-7; D ambiguous. Germline CDR1 reads SNHLY; CDR2 reads FYNNEI. Trimming cost V 4 bases and J 7 bases, with 11 bases left between them. This CDR3 spans 12 amino acids. This CDR3 reads CASSVPSEEQYF. CDR3 in DNA: TGTGCCAGCAGTGTTCCCTCGGAGGAGCAGTACTTC.

The rearrangement uses TRBV6-5 and TRBJ2-1; D not certain. CDR1 is MNHEY and CDR2 is SVGAGI in the germline V gene. V lost 6 bases and J 2 bases, leaving 8 bases between the germline ends. The CDR3 extends over 13 amino acids. CDR3 sequence: CASSSSAYNEQFF. CDR3 DNA sequence: TGTGCCAGCAGCTCCTCCGCCTACAATGAGCAGTTCTTC.

The rearrangement joins TRBV13 to TRBJ1-2; D is unresolved. Germline V gene lookup returns CDR1 PRHDT and CDR2 FYEKMQ (reference sequence). Trimming left V 4 bases short and J 5 bases short, with 14 bases between. This CDR3 comprises 14 residues. Here the CDR3 DNA reads TGTGCCAGCAGCTCCGGGCGCACACCATATGGCTACACCTTC. As protein: CASSSGRTPYGYTF. The variable domain in full, completed from reference TRBV13 and TRBJ1-2, reads AAGVIQSPRHLIKEKRETATLKCYPIPRHDTVYWYQQGPGQDPQFLISFYEKMQSDKGSIPDRFSAQQFSDYHSELNMSSLELGDSALYFCASSSGRTPYGYTFGSGTRLTVV.

This rearrangement joins TRBV6-4 to TRBJ1-3; D uncertain. Trimming removed 6 bases at V and 4 bases at J, with 10 bases between. The CDR3 totals 13 residues. Germline V CDR1 and CDR2: MRHNA, SNTAGT. CDR3 sequence: CASRGYQGNTIYF. The CDR3 DNA sequence: TGTGCCAGCAGGGGCTACCAGGGAAACACCATATATTTT.

This chain connects TRBV4-3 to TRBJ2-6, with a weak D call TRBD2 (5 bases). The germline CDR1 and CDR2 sequences are LGHNA and YSLEER. Trimming pared 0 bases from V and 4 bases from J, leaving 10 bases between. There are 16 residues in the CDR3. CDR3 amino acids: CASSQDAGAGANVLTF. The CDR3 nucleotides read TGCGCCAGCAGCCAAGATGCGGGTGCGGGGGCCAACGTCCTGACTTTC.

This clone was seen a single time. V is TRBV9 and J is TRBJ1-4; the D is unclear. Germline loops: CDR1 SGDLS, CDR2 YYNGEE. The CDR3 has 12 residues. The V and J ends lost 4 bases and 5 bases respectively, with 6 bases between them. CDR3 residues: CASSQNNEKLFF. CDR3 nucleotide sequence: TGTGCCAGCAGCCAAAACAATGAAAAACTGTTTTTT.